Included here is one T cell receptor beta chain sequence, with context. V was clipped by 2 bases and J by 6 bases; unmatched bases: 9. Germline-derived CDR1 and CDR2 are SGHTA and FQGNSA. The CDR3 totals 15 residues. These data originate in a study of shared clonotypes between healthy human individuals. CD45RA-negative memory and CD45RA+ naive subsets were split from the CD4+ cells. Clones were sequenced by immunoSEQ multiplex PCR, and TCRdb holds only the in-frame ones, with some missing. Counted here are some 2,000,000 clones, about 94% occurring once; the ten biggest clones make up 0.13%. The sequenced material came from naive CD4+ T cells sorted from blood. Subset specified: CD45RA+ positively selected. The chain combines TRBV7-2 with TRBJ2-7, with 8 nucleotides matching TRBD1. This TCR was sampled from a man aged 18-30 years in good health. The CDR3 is CASSLRTGTGIEQYF. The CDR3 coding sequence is TGTGCCAGCAGCTTACGCACCGGGACAGGTATCGAGCAGTACTTC.